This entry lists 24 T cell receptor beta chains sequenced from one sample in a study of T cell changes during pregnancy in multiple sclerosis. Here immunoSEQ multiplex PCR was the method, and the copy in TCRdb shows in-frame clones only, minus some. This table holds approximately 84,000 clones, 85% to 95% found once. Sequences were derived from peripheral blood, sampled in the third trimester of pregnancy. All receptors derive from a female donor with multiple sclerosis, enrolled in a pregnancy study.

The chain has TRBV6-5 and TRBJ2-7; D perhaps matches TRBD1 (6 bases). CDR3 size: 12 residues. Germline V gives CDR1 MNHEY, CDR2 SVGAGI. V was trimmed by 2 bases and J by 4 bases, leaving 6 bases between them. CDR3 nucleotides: TGTGCCAGCAGTTACACAGGGTACGAGCAGTACTTC. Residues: CASSYTGYEQYF.

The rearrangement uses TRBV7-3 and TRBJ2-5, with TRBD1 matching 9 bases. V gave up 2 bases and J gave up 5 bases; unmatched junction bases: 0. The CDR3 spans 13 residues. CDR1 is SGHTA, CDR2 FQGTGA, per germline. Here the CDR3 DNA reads TGTGCCAGCAGCTTAGGACAGGGGGAGACCCAGTACTTC. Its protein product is CASSLGQGETQYF.

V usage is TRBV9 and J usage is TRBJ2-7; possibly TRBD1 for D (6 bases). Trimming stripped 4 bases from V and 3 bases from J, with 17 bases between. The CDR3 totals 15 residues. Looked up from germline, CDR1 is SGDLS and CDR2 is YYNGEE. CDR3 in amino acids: CASSPDEQGYYEQYF. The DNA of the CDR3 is TGTGCCAGCAGCCCAGACGAACAGGGCTACTACGAGCAGTACTTC.

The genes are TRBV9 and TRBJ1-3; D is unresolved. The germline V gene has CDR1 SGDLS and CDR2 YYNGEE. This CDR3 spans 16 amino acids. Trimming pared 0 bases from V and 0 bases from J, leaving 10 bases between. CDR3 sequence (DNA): TGTGCCAGCAGCGTAGGGCCGGGTAACTCTGGAAACACCATATATTTT. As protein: CASSVGPGNSGNTIYF.

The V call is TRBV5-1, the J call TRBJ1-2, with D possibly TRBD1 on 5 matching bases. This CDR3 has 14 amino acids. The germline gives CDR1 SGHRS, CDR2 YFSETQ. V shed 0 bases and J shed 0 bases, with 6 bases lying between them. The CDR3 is CASSLVQANYGYTF. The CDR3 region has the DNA TGCGCCAGCAGCTTGGTACAGGCTAACTATGGCTACACCTTC. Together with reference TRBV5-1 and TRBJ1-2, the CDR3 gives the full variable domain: KAGVTQTPRYLIKTRGQQVTLSCSPISGHRSVSWYQQTPGQGLQFLFEYFSETQRNKGNFPGRFSGRQFSNSRSEMNVSTLELGDSALYLCASSLVQANYGYTFGSGTRLTVV.

The CDR3 DNA sequence: TGTGCCAGCTCACCCGAGACGGGGGGATACTCTGGGGCCAACGTCCTGACTTTC. Its protein is CASSPETGGYSGANVLTF. The V and J genes are TRBV18 and TRBJ2-6, with 7 bases identical to TRBD2. The junction had 8 bases not matched to a gene; V was cut back by 3 bases and J by 0 bases. Germline V gene lookup returns CDR1 KGHSH and CDR2 LQKENI. This CDR3 region has 18 residues.

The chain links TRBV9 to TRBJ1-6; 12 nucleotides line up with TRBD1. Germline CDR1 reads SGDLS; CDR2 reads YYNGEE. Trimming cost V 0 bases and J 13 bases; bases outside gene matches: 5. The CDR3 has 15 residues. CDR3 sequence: CASSVGGTGGTPLHF. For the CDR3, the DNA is TGTGCCAGCAGCGTAGGGGGGACAGGGGGCACCCCCCTCCACTTT.

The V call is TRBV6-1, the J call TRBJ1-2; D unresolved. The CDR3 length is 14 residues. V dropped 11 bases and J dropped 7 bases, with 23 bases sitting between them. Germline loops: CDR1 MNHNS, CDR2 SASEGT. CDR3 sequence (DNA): TGTGCCGCCGCGGCTGACCGCTTTGGTAGTGGCTACACCTTC. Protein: CAAAADRFGSGYTF.

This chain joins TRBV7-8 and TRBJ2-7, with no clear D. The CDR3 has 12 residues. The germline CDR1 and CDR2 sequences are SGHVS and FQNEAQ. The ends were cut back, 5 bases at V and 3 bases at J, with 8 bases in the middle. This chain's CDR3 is CASSRQIYEQYF. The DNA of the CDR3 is TGTGCCAGCAGCCGACAAATCTACGAGCAGTACTTC.

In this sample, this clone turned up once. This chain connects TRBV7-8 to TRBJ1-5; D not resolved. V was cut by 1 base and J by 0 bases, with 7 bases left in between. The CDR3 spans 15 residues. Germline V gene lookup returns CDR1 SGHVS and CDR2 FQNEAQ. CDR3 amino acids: CASSLEAGSNQPQHF. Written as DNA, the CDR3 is TGTGCCAGCAGCTTAGAGGCGGGTAGCAATCAGCCCCAGCATTTT.

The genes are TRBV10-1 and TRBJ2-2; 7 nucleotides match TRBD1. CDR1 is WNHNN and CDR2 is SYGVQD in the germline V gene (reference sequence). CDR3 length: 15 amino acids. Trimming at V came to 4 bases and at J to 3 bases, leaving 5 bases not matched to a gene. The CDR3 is CASSATGSYTGELFF. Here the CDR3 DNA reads TGCGCCAGCAGTGCGACAGGGTCCTACACCGGGGAGCTGTTTTTT.

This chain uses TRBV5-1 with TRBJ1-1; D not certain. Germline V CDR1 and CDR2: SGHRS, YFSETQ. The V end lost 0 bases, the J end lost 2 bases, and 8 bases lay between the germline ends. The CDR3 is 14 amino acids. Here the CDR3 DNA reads TGCGCCAGCAGCTTGGCTCGGGGTAACACTGAAGCTTTCTTT. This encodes CASSLARGNTEAFF.

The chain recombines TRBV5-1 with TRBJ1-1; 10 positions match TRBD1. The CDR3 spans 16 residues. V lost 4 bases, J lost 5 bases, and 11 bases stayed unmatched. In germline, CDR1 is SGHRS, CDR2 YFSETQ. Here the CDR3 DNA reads TGCGCCAGCAGCCCATTTTCCCCGGGACAGGGGACTGAAGCTTTCTTT. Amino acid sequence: CASSPFSPGQGTEAFF.

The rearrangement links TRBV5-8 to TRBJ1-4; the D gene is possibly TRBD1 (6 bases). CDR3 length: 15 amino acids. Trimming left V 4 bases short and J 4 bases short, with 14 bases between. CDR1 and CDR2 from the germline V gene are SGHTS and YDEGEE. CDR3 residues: CASSIRTEYNEKLFF. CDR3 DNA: TGTGCCAGCAGCATACGGACAGAGTATAATGAAAAACTGTTTTTT.

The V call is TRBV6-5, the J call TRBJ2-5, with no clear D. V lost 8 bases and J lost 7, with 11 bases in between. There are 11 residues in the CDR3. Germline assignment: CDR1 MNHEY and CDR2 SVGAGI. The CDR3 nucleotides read TGTGCCAGCCTTAAATTTCCGACCCAGTACTTC. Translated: CASLKFPTQYF.

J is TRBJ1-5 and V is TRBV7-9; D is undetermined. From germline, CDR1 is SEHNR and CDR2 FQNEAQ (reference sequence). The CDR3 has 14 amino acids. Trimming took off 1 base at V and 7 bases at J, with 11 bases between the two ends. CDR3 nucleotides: TGTGCCAGCAGCTTAGGAGGGCGGGCACAGCCCCAGCATTTT. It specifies CASSLGGRAQPQHF.

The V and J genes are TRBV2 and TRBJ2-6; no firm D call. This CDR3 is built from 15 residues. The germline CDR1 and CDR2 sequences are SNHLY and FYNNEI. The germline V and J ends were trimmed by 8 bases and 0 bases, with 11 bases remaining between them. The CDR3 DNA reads TGTGCCAGCTCTGGGCCCTACTCTGGGGCCAACGTCCTGACTTTC. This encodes CASSGPYSGANVLTF.

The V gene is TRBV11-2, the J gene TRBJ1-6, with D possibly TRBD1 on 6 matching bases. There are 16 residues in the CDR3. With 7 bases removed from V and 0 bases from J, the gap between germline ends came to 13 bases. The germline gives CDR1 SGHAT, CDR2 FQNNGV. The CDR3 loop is CASNKDRSSYNSPLHF. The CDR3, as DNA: TGTGCCAGCAACAAAGACAGGAGCTCCTATAATTCACCCCTCCACTTT.

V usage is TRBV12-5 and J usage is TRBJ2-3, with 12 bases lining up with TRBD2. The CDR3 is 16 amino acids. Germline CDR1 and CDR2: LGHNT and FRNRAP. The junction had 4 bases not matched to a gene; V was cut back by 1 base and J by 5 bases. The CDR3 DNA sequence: TGTGCTAGTGGTTTGGGACTAGCGGGGGACCTAGATACGCAGTATTTT. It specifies CASGLGLAGDLDTQYF. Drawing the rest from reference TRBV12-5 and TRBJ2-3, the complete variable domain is DARVTQTPRHKVTEMGQEVTMRCQPILGHNTVFWYRQTMMQGLELLAYFRNRAPLDDSGMPKDRFSAEMPDATLATLKIQPSEPRDSAVYFCASGLGLAGDLDTQYFGPGTRLTVL.

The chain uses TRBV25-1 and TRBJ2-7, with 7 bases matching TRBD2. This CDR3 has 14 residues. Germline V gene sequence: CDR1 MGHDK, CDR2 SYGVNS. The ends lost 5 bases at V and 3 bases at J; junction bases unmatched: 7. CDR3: CASSPAGELYEQYF. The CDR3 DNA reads TGTGCCAGCAGTCCGGCGGGGGAACTCTACGAGCAGTACTTC.

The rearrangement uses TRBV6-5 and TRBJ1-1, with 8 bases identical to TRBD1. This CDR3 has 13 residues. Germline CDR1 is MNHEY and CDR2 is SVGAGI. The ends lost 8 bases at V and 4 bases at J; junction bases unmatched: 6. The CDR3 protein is CASGQGFVTEAFF. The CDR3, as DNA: TGTGCCAGCGGACAGGGATTTGTCACTGAAGCTTTCTTT.

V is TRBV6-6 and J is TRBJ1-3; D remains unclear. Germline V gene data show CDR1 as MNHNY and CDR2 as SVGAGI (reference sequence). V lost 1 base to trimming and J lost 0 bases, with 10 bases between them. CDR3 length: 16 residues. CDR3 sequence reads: CASSYLAVVSGNTIYF. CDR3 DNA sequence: TGTGCCAGCAGTTACTTAGCGGTGGTCTCTGGAAACACCATATATTTT.

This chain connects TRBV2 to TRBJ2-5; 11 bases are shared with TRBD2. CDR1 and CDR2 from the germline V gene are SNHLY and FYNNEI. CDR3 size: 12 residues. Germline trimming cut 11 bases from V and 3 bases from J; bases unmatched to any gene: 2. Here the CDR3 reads CAGGLAEETQYF. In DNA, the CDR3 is TGTGCCGGGGGACTAGCGGAAGAGACCCAGTACTTC.

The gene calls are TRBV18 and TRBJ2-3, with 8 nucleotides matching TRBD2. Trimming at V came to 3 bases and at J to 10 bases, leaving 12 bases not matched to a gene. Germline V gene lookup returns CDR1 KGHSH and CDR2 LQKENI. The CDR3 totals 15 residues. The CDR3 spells CASSPGLAGDRSQYF. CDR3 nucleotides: TGTGCCAGCTCACCGGGTCTAGCGGGCGATAGGTCGCAGTATTTT.